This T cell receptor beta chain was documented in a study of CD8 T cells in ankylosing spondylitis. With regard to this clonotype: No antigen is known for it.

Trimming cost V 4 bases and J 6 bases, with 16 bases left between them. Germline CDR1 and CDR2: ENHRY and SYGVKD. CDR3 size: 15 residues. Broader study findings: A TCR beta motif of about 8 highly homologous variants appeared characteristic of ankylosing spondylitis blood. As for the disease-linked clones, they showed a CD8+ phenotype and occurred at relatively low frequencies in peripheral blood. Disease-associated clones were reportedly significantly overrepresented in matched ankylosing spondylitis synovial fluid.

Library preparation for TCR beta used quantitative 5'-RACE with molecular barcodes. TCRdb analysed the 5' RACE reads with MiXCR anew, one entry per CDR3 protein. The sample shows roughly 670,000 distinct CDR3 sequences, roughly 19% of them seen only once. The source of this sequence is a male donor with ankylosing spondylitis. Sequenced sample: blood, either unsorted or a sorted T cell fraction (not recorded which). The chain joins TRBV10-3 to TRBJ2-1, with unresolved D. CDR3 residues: CAISVRGSRSNEQFF. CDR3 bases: TGTGCCATCAGTGTAAGAGGCTCTCGTAGCAATGAGCAGTTCTTC.